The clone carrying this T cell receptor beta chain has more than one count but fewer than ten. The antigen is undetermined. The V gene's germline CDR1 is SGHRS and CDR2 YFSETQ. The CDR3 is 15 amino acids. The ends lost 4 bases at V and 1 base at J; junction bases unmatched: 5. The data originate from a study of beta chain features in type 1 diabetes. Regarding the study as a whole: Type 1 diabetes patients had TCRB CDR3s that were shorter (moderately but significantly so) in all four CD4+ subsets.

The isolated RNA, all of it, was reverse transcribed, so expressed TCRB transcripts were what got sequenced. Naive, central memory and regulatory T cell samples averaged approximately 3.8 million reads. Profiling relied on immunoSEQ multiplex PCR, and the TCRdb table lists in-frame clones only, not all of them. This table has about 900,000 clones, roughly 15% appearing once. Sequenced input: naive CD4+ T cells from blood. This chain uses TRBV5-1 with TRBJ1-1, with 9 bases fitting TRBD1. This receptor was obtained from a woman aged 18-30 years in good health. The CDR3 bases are TGCGCCAGCAGCCGAACAGGGGGCTGGAACACTGAAGCTTTCTTT. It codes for CASSRTGGWNTEAFF.